The sequence of this TCR beta chain was determined in a study of regulatory T cells. The ends were cut back, 5 bases at V and 1 base at J, with 11 bases in the middle. Germline CDR1 is MDHEN and CDR2 is SYDVKM. This CDR3 region has 14 residues. Primers: 52 TRBV forward and 13 TRBJ reverse. The data were produced by immunoSEQ multiplex PCR, yet TCRdb's version contains in-frame clones alone and is incomplete. The table has roughly 15,000 clones, roughly 90% seen once. Every patient with CD3G deficiency had evidence of autoimmunity. At testing, patients were 2 to 39 years old, with reduced naive and increased memory T-cell proportions. About this clone itself: Antigen unknown.

Findings and caveats of the study: Patient CD8+ T cells trended nonsignificantly toward lower Shannon entropy than control CD8+ cells. Patient repertoires had restricted TRB V-J pairs and skewed V and J usage, most in Tregs.

Sequenced input: CD8+ T cells sorted from blood. This TCR derives from a person aged 18 to 35 with CD3G deficiency. The chain joins TRBV28 to TRBJ1-1; D unclear. CDR3 protein: CASSLRNTNTEAFF. CDR3 DNA sequence: TGTGCCAGCAGTCTGAGAAACACGAACACTGAAGCTTTCTTT.